The sequence of this T cell receptor beta chain was determined in a study of T-cell reconstitution after alpha-beta-depleted transplantation in children. Many counts were recorded for this clonotype. The CDR3 runs to 15 residues. Germline trimming cut 3 bases from V and 5 bases from J; bases unmatched to any gene: 3. Germline V lookup: CDR1 LGHDT, CDR2 YNNKEL (reference sequence). Construction of the TCRbeta library involved unique molecular identifiers. Each CDR3 protein is one row after TCRdb ran MiXCR on the PCR reads. The repertoire has some 70,000 distinct CDR3 sequences, 6% to 8% of them found once; the top ten carry around 2.5%.

This chain links TRBV3-1 with TRBJ2-7, with 14 bases aligning to TRBD2. This specimen consisted of PBMCs from the stem cell graft donor, obtained from the stem cell graft. The TCR comes from a human donor who donated a stem cell graft to a child with acute lymphoblastic leukemia. The CDR3: CASSHGLAGGNEQYF. In DNA, the CDR3 is TGTGCCAGCAGCCATGGACTAGCGGGGGGTAACGAGCAGTACTTC.